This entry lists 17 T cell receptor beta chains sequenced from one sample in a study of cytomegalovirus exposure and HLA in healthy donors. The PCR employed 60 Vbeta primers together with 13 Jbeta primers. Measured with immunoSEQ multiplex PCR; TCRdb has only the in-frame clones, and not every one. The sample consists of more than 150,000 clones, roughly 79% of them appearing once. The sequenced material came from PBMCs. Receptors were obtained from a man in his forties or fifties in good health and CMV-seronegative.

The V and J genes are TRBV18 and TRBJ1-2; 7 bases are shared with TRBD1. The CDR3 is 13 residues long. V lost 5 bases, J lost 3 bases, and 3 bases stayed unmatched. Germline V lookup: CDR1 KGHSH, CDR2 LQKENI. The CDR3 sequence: CASSSGQDYGYTF. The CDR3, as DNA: TGTGCCAGCTCATCCGGACAGGACTATGGCTACACCTTC.

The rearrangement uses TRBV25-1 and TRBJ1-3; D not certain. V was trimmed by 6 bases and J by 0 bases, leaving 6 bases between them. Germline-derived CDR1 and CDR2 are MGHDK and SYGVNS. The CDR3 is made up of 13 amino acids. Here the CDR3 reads CASRASSGNTIYF. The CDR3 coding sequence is TGTGCCAGCAGGGCTAGCTCTGGAAACACCATATATTTT.

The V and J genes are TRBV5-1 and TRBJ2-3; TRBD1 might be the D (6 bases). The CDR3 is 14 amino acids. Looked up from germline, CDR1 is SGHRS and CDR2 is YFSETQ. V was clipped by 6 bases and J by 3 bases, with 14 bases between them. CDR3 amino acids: CASTTQGRTDTQYF. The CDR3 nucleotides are TGCGCCAGCACCACACAGGGTCGAACAGATACGCAGTATTTT.

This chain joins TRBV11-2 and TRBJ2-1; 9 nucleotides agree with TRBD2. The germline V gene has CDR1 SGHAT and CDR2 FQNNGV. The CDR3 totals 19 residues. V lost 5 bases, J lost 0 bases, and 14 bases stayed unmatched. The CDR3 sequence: CASSLTSGRLPISYNEQFF. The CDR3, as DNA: TGTGCCAGCAGCCTTACAAGCGGGAGGCTGCCCATCTCCTACAATGAGCAGTTCTTC.

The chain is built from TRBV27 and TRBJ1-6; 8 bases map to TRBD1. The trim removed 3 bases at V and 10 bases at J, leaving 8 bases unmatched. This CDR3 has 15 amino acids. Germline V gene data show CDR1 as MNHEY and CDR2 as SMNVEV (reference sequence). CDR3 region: CASSFVDRESSPLHF. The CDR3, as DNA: TGTGCCAGCAGTTTCGTGGACAGGGAAAGCTCACCCCTCCACTTT.

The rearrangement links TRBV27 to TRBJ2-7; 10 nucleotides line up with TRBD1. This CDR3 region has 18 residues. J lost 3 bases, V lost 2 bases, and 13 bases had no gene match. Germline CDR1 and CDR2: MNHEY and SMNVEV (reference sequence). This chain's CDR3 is CASSLGGTGATPYYEQYF. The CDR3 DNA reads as TGTGCCAGCAGTTTAGGCGGGACAGGGGCCACCCCTTACTACGAGCAGTACTTC.

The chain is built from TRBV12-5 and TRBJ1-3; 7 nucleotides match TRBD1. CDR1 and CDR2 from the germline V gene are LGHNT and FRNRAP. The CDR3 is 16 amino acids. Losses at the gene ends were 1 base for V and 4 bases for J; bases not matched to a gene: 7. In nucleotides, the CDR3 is TGTGCTAGTGGTTTGGGGACAGGAGCTCTAGGAAACACCATATATTTT. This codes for CASGLGTGALGNTIYF. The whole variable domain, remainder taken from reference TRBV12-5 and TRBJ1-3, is DARVTQTPRHKVTEMGQEVTMRCQPILGHNTVFWYRQTMMQGLELLAYFRNRAPLDDSGMPKDRFSAEMPDATLATLKIQPSEPRDSAVYFCASGLGTGALGNTIYFGEGSWLTVV.

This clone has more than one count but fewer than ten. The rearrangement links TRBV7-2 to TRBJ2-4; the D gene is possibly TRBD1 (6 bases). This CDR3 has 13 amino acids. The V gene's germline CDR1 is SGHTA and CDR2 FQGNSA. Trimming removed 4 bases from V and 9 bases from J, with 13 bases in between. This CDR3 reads CASSWSQGSIQYF. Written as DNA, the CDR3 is TGTGCCAGCAGCTGGTCGCAGGGGAGCATTCAGTACTTC.

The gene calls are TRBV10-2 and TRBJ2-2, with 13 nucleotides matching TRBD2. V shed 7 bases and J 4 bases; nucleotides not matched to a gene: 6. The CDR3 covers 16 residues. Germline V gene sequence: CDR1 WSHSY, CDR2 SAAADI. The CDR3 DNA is TGCGCCAGCATGGGGACTAGCGGGACGAGCACCGGGGAGCTGTTTTTT. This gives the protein CASMGTSGTSTGELFF.

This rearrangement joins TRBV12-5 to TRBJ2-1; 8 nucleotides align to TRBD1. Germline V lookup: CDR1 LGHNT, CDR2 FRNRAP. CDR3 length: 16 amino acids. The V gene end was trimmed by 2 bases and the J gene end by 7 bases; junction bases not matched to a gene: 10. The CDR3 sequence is CASGLTIGQGLNEQFF. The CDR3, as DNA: TGTGCTAGTGGTTTGACAATAGGACAGGGTCTGAATGAGCAGTTCTTC.

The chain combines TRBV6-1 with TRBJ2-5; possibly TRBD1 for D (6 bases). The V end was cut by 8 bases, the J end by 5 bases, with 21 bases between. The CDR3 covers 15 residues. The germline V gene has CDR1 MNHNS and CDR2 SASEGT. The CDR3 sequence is CASPRDTGWGETQYF. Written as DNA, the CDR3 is TGTGCCAGCCCAAGGGACACCGGCTGGGGGGAGACCCAGTACTTC.

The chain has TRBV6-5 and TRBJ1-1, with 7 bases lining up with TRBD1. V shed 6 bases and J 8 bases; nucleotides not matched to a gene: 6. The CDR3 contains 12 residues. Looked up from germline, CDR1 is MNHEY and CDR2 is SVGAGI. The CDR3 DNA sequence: TGTGCCAGCAGCAGACAGGGTGTAGAAGCTTTCTTT. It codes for CASSRQGVEAFF.

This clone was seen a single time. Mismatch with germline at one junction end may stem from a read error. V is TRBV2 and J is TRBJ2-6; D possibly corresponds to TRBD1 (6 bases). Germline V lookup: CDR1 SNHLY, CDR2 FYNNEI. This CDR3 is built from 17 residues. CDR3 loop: CASRTGTTYSGANGLTF. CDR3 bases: TGTGCCAGCAGGACAGGAACGACCTACTCTGGGGCCAACGGCCTGACTTTC.

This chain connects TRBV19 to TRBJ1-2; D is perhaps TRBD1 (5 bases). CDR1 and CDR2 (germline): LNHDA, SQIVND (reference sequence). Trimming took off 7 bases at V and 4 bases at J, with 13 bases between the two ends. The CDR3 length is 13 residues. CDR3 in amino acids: CASTRRELYGYTF. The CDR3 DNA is TGTGCCAGTACGCGCAGGGAACTCTATGGCTACACCTTC.

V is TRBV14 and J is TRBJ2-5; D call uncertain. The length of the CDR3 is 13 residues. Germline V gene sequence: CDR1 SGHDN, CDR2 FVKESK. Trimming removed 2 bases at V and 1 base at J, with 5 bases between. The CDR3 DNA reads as TGTGCCAGCAGCCAACCCTCCCAAGAGACCCAGTACTTC. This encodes CASSQPSQETQYF.

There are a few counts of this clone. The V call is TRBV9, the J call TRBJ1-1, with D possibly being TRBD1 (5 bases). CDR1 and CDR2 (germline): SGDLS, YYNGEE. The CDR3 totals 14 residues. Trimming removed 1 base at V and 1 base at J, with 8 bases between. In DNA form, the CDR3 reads TGTGCCAGCAGCGTATGGGGGGAGAACACTGAAGCTTTCTTT. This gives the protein CASSVWGENTEAFF.

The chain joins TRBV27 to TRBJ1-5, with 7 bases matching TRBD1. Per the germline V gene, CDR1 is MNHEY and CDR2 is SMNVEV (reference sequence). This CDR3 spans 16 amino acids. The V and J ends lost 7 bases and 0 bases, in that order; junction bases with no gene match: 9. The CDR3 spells CASTEGGPYSNQPQHF. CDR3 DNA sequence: TGTGCCAGCACCGAAGGGGGCCCTTATAGCAATCAGCCCCAGCATTTT.